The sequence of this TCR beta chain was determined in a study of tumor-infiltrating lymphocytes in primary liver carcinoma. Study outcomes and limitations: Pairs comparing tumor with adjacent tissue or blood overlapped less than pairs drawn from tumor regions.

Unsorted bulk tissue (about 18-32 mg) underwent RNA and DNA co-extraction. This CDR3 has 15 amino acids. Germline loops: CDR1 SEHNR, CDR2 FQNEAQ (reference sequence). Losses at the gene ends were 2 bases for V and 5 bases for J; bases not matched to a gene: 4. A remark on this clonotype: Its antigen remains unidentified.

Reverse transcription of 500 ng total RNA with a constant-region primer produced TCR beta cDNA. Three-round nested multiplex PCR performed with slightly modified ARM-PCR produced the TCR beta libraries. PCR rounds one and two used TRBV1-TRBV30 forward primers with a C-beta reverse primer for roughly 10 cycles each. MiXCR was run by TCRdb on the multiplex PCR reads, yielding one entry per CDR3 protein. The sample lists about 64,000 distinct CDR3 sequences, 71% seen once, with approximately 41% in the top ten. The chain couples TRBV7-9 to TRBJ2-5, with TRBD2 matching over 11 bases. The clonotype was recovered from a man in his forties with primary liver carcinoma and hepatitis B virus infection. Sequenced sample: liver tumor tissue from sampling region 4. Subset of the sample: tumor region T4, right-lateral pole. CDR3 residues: CASSLSTSGSETQYF. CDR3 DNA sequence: TGTGCCAGCAGCTTAAGCACTAGCGGGAGCGAGACCCAGTACTTC.